Below, 32 T cell receptor beta chains from the same sample are listed, as sequenced in a study of T cell repertoires in cytomegalovirus infection. TCRdb called the reads again in MiXCR, with one record for every CDR3 protein. This table has 290,000 or so distinct CDR3 sequences, around 25% appearing once. What was sequenced was PBMCs. Source of these receptors: a human donor in good health (CMV status not recorded). Some clones in this sample may be carry-over from other donors' samples.

This clonotype has ten or more counts. At one boundary the junction diverges from the germline segment, which might be a read error. The DNA of the CDR3 is TGTGCCAGCAGCTTTGGGGAGTCAGGGAGGCTCTTC. Protein: CASSFGESGRLF. This chain joins TRBV7-2 and TRBJ2-1, with D possibly being TRBD2 (6 bases). Germline V gene sequence: CDR1 SGHTA, CDR2 FQGNSA. This CDR3 is built from 12 residues.

The chain carries TRBV29-1 and TRBJ1-5, with TRBD1 matching 9 bases. Germline CDR1 is SQVTM and CDR2 is ANQGSEA. V was pared by 6 bases and J by 4 bases, with 7 bases of the junction left unmatched. The CDR3 extends over 14 amino acids. The CDR3 loop is CSVAGGQGNQPQHF. As DNA, the CDR3 is TGCAGCGTGGCCGGGGGACAGGGAAATCAGCCCCAGCATTTT.

V and J are TRBV5-6 and TRBJ2-1; D is possibly TRBD2 (6 bases). CDR1 is SGHDT and CDR2 is YYEEEE in the germline V gene. Between the trimmed V and J ends, which lost 2 bases and 0 bases, there was a span of 12 bases. The CDR3 totals 16 residues. The CDR3 region has the DNA TGTGCCAGCAGCTTCCGCCCAGCGGGCTCCTACAATGAGCAGTTCTTC. This gives the protein CASSFRPAGSYNEQFF.

This clonotype was found a few times. This chain links TRBV12-3 or TRBV12-4 with TRBJ1-5, with a weak D call TRBD1 (6 bases). Trimming left V 3 bases short and J 2 bases short, with 14 bases between. The CDR3 extends over 16 amino acids. The CDR3: CASSFRGGSGNQPQHF. The DNA for the CDR3 is TGTGCCAGCAGTTTTAGGGGGGGCTCAGGCAATCAGCCCCAGCATTTT.

The chain joins TRBV28 to TRBJ2-1; TRBD1 agrees at 9 bases. Trimming removed 10 bases from V and 9 bases from J; junction bases left unmatched: 13. There are 14 residues in the CDR3. The germline CDR1 and CDR2 sequences are MDHEN and SYDVKM. The CDR3 sequence: CATESGTGRSEQFF. DNA of the CDR3: TGTGCCACCGAGTCCGGGACAGGGAGGAGTGAGCAGTTCTTC. The whole variable domain, remainder taken from reference TRBV28 and TRBJ2-1, is DVKVTQSSRYLVKRTGEKVFLECVQDMDHENMFWYRQDPGLGLRLIYFSYDVKMKEKGDIPEGYSVSREKKERFSLILESASTNQTSMYLCATESGTGRSEQFFGPGTRLTVL.

This clonotype was picked up a small number of times. The chain is built from TRBV6-5 and TRBJ2-3; TRBD1 might be the D (6 bases). The CDR3 covers 12 residues. V was clipped by 7 bases and J by 4 bases, with 9 bases between them. Germline V gene data show CDR1 as MNHEY and CDR2 as SVGAGI. The CDR3 DNA reads TGTGCCAGCATGGGGGCCGCAGATACGCAGTATTTT. It specifies CASMGAADTQYF.

The chain joins TRBV10-3 to TRBJ2-7; a possible D gene is TRBD1 (6 bases). Deletions cut 3 bases from V and 4 bases from J, with 10 bases between. Germline V CDR1 and CDR2: ENHRY, SYGVKD. The CDR3 has 13 residues. CDR3 region: CAISDEGGYEQYF. CDR3 nucleotides: TGTGCCATCAGTGACGAAGGGGGTTACGAGCAGTACTTC.

This clonotype came up many times. This rearrangement joins TRBV7-2 to TRBJ2-1; no reliable D call. V was clipped by 5 bases and J by 5 bases, with 13 bases between them. Per the germline V gene, CDR1 is SGHTA and CDR2 is FQGNSA. The CDR3 runs 14 residues. CDR3 nucleotides: TGTGCCAGCAGCGACTCGAACATTCACAATGAGCAGTTCTTC. It yields the protein CASSDSNIHNEQFF.

This clonotype is medium-sized (0.01 to 0.1%) by share. V gene TRBV28 combines with J gene TRBJ2-7, with 11 nucleotides matching TRBD1. V was clipped by 10 bases and J by 1 base; unmatched bases: 3. The CDR3 spans 13 residues. Germline CDR1 reads MDHEN; CDR2 reads SYDVKM. CDR3: CATRDRGSYEQYF. CDR3 coding DNA: TGTGCCACCCGGGACAGGGGGTCCTACGAGCAGTACTTC.

The chain combines TRBV18 with TRBJ1-3; a possible D gene is TRBD1 (5 bases). V was clipped by 3 bases and J by 2 bases, with 11 bases between them. The CDR3 spans 15 residues. Germline CDR1 KGHSH, CDR2 LQKENI. CDR3 sequence: CASSPGLDPGNTIYF. Here the CDR3 DNA reads TGTGCCAGCTCACCGGGACTGGATCCTGGAAACACCATATATTTT.

This clonotype was counted at least ten times. V usage is TRBV7-2 and J usage is TRBJ1-3; 8 positions agree with TRBD1. The germline V gene encodes CDR1 SGHTA and CDR2 FQGNSA. This CDR3 is built from 15 residues. Trimming cost V 5 bases and J 2 bases; bases outside gene matches: 5. Written as DNA, the CDR3 is TGTGCCAGCAGCCCCCAGGGGGCAACTGGAAACACCATATATTTT. Its protein product is CASSPQGATGNTIYF.

Ten or more counts support this clonotype. The CDR3: CASSSTPGEAGGGYTF. CDR3 nucleotides: TGTGCCAGCAGCTCCACCCCGGGGGAGGCCGGGGGTGGCTACACCTTC. The chain is built from TRBV7-2 and TRBJ1-2, with a weak D call TRBD1 (5 bases). V gave up 4 bases and J gave up 7 bases, with 22 bases separating them. The CDR3 spans 16 residues. Per the germline V gene, CDR1 is SGHTA and CDR2 is FQGNSA. Combining the CDR3 with reference TRBV7-2 and TRBJ1-2 gives the whole variable domain GAGVSQSPSNKVTEKGKDVELRCDPISGHTALYWYRQSLGQGLEFLIYFQGNSAPDKSGLPSDRFSAERTGGSVSTLTIQRTQQEDSAVYLCASSSTPGEAGGGYTFGSGTRLTVV.

The table lists this clonotype with a few counts. The V call is TRBV7-2, the J call TRBJ2-1, with D possibly being TRBD1 (7 bases). V was shortened by 5 bases and J by 7 bases, with 12 bases between the two germline ends. From germline, CDR1 is SGHTA and CDR2 FQGNSA. The CDR3 sequence is 13 residues long. CDR3 nucleotides: TGTGCCAGCAGCATACAGGGGACTAATGAGCAGTTCTTC. Protein product: CASSIQGTNEQFF.

This clonotype has only a few counts. This chain links TRBV12-3 or TRBV12-4 with TRBJ2-6; TRBD1 agrees at 7 bases. After removal of 3 bases from V and 5 bases from J, the junction contained 7 bases not matched to a gene. This CDR3 contains 16 residues. The CDR3 loop is CASSFLGGGRANVLTF. The CDR3 region has the DNA TGTGCCAGCAGTTTTTTAGGGGGCGGAAGGGCCAACGTCCTGACTTTC.

Only a few counts were recorded for this clonotype. The chain is built from TRBV10-3 and TRBJ1-4, with TRBD1 identical over 7 bases. The CDR3 consists of 15 residues. V shed 4 bases, J shed 5 bases, and the junction held 7 bases outside the gene matches. CDR1 and CDR2 from the germline V gene are ENHRY and SYGVKD. CDR3 sequence (DNA): TGTGCCATCAGTGGGTCGGGACAGTTAAATGAAAAACTGTTTTTT. It codes for CAISGSGQLNEKLFF.

This clonotype was recorded at least ten times. The chain combines TRBV7-2 with TRBJ2-5, with 7 nucleotides matching TRBD2. Germline assignment: CDR1 SGHTA and CDR2 FQGNSA. V gave up 1 base and J gave up 2 bases; unmatched junction bases: 13. The CDR3 extends over 18 amino acids. CDR3: CASSLEALAVTQQETQYF. CDR3 sequence (DNA): TGTGCCAGCAGCTTAGAGGCCCTAGCGGTGACACAACAAGAGACCCAGTACTTC.

The chain uses TRBV6-2 or TRBV6-3 and TRBJ1-5; 12 bases align to TRBD1. Per germline, CDR1 MNHEY and CDR2 SVGEGT. The ends lost 2 bases at V and 5 bases at J; junction bases unmatched: 7. The CDR3 consists of 17 residues. CDR3 coding DNA: TGTGCCAGCAGTTACAAATTGGGACAGGGGGCTGATCAGCCCCAGCATTTT. This encodes CASSYKLGQGADQPQHF.

The rearrangement links TRBV5-1 to TRBJ1-2; 11 bases fit TRBD1. The V segment lost 4 bases and the J segment 6 bases; nucleotides outside the gene matches: 2. The CDR3 covers 13 residues. Germline CDR1 is SGHRS and CDR2 is YFSETQ. The CDR3 protein is CASSRGQGDGYTF. As DNA, the CDR3 is TGCGCCAGCAGCAGGGGACAGGGGGATGGCTACACCTTC.

Ten or more counts support this clonotype. The CDR3 region is CASSLRQGWGSPLHF. The CDR3 nucleotides are TGTGCCAGCAGCTTACGACAGGGTTGGGGTTCACCCCTCCACTTT. V is TRBV7-8 and J is TRBJ1-6; 7 nucleotides align to TRBD1. This CDR3 comprises 15 residues. Germline V gene lookup returns CDR1 SGHVS and CDR2 FQNEAQ. The V and J ends lost 2 bases and 9 bases, in that order; junction bases with no gene match: 7.

This clonotype was picked up many times. The chain is built from TRBV27 and TRBJ2-1, with TRBD2 matching over 7 bases. CDR3 length equals 15 residues. V was pared by 4 bases and J by 1 base, with 4 bases of the junction left unmatched. Germline CDR1 reads MNHEY; CDR2 reads SMNVEV (reference sequence). The CDR3 loop reads CASSSGGVSYNEQFF. CDR3 bases: TGTGCCAGCAGTTCTGGGGGGGTATCCTACAATGAGCAGTTCTTC.

This clonotype has more than one count but fewer than ten. The CDR3 protein is CASSLLGASRNYGYTF. As DNA, the CDR3 is TGTGCCAGCAGCCTCCTGGGGGCCTCGAGAAACTATGGCTACACCTTC. This chain uses TRBV9 with TRBJ1-2, with D perhaps matching TRBD1 (6 bases). CDR1 is SGDLS and CDR2 is YYNGEE in the germline V gene. There are 16 residues in the CDR3. Between the trimmed V and J ends, which lost 4 bases and 2 bases, there was a span of 18 bases.

This clonotype was detected only a few times. CDR3 sequence: CASSPTGGIYEQYF. For the CDR3, the DNA is TGTGCCAGCAGTCCAACAGGGGGCATATACGAGCAGTACTTC. V and J are TRBV28 and TRBJ2-7; 9 bases match TRBD1. CDR3 length equals 14 residues. With 5 bases clipped from V and 4 bases from J, the junction kept 6 bases outside the gene matches. Germline-derived CDR1 and CDR2 are MDHEN and SYDVKM.

The V and J genes are TRBV2 and TRBJ2-5, with D perhaps TRBD1 (6 bases). The CDR3 loop spans 14 amino acids. Looked up from germline, CDR1 is SNHLY and CDR2 is FYNNEI. V lost 3 bases and J lost 8, with 16 bases in between. Here the CDR3 reads CASSDGTKTSTQYF. CDR3 nucleotide sequence: TGTGCCAGCAGTGACGGGACAAAGACCTCAACCCAGTACTTC. The complete variable domain, with remaining parts taken from reference TRBV2 and TRBJ2-5, reads EPEVTQTPSHQVTQMGQEVILRCVPISNHLYFYWYRQILGQKVEFLVSFYNNEISEKSEIFDDQFSVERPDGSNFTLKIRSTKLEDSAMYFCASSDGTKTSTQYFGPGTRLLVL.

This chain uses TRBV28 with TRBJ2-7; D may be TRBD1 or TRBD2 (5 bases each). This CDR3 comprises 14 residues. Trimming removed 5 bases at V and 2 bases at J, with 13 bases between. The germline V gene has CDR1 MDHEN and CDR2 SYDVKM. As DNA, the CDR3 is TGTGCCAGCAGTACAGGAGGAGGAGCCTACGAGCAGTACTTC. This encodes CASSTGGGAYEQYF.

The chain links TRBV20-1 to TRBJ1-6, with D hard to call. V lost 2 bases, J lost 10 bases, and 21 bases lay in between. The CDR3 has 16 amino acids. The germline V gene encodes CDR1 DFQATT and CDR2 SNEGSKA (reference sequence). CDR3 bases: TGCAGTGCTAGATTGCGAGGGATCAAGCTGGGATCACCCCTCCACTTT. Amino acid sequence: CSARLRGIKLGSPLHF.

Here the CDR3 DNA reads TGCAGCGTTGCAGGCATCACAGATACGCAGTATTTT. This gives the protein CSVAGITDTQYF. J is TRBJ2-3 and V is TRBV29-1; D not certain. The CDR3 extends over 12 amino acids. V was pared by 4 bases and J by 2 bases, with 7 bases between. Germline CDR1 and CDR2: SQVTM and ANQGSEA.

J is TRBJ2-7 and V is TRBV20-1, with D possibly matching TRBD2 (6 bases). This CDR3 comprises 12 residues. Germline V gene data show CDR1 as DFQATT and CDR2 as SNEGSKA (reference sequence). CDR3 sequence: CSRAGGSYEQYF. The CDR3, as DNA: TGCAGCAGAGCCGGGGGCTCCTACGAGCAGTACTTC.

This chain connects TRBV2 to TRBJ2-2; TRBD1 aligns across 8 bases. The CDR3 has 15 residues. Trimming cost V 7 bases and J 0 bases; bases outside gene matches: 4. Germline V gene lookup returns CDR1 SNHLY and CDR2 FYNNEI. The CDR3 nucleotides are TGTGCCAGCACCCAGGACAGGGCGAACACCGGGGAGCTGTTTTTT. Protein: CASTQDRANTGELFF.

In this sample, this clonotype turned up a few times. The chain links TRBV12-3 or TRBV12-4 to TRBJ2-7; D perhaps matches TRBD2 (5 bases). The CDR3 covers 14 residues. The V end was cut by 5 bases, the J end by 2 bases, with 13 bases between. The CDR3 sequence is CASSRLNQAYEQYF. The DNA of the CDR3 is TGTGCCAGCAGTCGACTAAATCAGGCCTACGAGCAGTACTTC.

This clonotype was seen only a few times. The genes are TRBV20-1 and TRBJ2-1; TRBD2 agrees at 8 bases. Looked up from germline, CDR1 is DFQATT and CDR2 is SNEGSKA (reference sequence). V was clipped by 3 bases and J by 9 bases; unmatched bases: 10. The CDR3 contains 14 residues. DNA for the CDR3: TGCAGTGCTAGCCGCCCTCTACTAGCGGCTGAGCAGTTCTTC. Its protein is CSASRPLLAAEQFF.

This clonotype came up once. The rearrangement joins TRBV7-4 to TRBJ2-3, with 12 positions matching TRBD2. CDR1 SGHVT and CDR2 SQSDAQ come from the germline V gene. V shed 5 bases and J 4 bases; nucleotides not matched to a gene: 7. CDR3 length equals 16 residues. The CDR3 DNA reads as TGTGCCAGCAGCAACGGACTAGCGGGACCGGCAGATACGCAGTATTTT. Its translation: CASSNGLAGPADTQYF.

This clonotype was observed at least ten times. The rearrangement links TRBV28 to TRBJ1-2; D gene uncertain. This CDR3 region has 14 residues. V lost 6 bases and J 6 bases, leaving 17 bases between the germline ends. The V gene's germline CDR1 is MDHEN and CDR2 SYDVKM. DNA for the CDR3: TGTGCCAGCAGAGGTGATGTCTTGCTGAATGGCTACACCTTC. This sequence encodes CASRGDVLLNGYTF.